The 23 T cell receptor beta chains below all came from one sample that was sequenced in a study of T cells in women clearing cervical HPV infection (dated by TCRdb to the late 2010s). To prepare the library, the immunoSEQ multiplex PCR assay was applied. TCRdb's version of the immuneACCESS table is confined to in-frame rearrangements and falls short of the full clone set. An unresolved V gene accounts for under half of the shortfall where checked; the remainder is of unknown origin. This sample's listing comprises 25,000 to 35,000 clones. The ten most abundant clones make up 7.8% of the sample. Sequenced: blood buffy coat. These receptors were taken from a woman aged 18 to 75 with a cervical HPV16 infection that either progressed to CIN3+ or cleared (not recorded which).

With regard to this clone: The sequenced fragment ends 3 residues before the CDR3 boundary, so the rest is inferred from the germline J gene. The chain recombines TRBV5-1 with TRBJ1-1, with 7 positions matching TRBD1. In germline, CDR1 is SGHRS, CDR2 YFSETQ. The CDR3 covers 16 residues. Trimming removed 2 bases from V and 1 base from J; junction bases left unmatched: 8. The DNA read from the CDR3 is TGCGCCAGCAGCTTACGCACTACAGGGGCGAACACTGAA. Translated: CASSLRTTGANTE. The full-length CDR3 reads as CASSLRTTGANTEAFF.

Note on this clone: The DNA ends 3 residues before the CDR3 does, and the rest of the CDR3 is filled in from the germline J gene. The rearrangement joins TRBV6-7 to TRBJ1-2, with 8 bases aligning to TRBD1. TRBV6-7 is annotated as an ORF whose role is uncertain. After removal of 2 bases from V and 3 bases from J, the junction contained 2 bases not matched to a gene. The CDR3 sequence is 14 residues long. The CDR3 spells CASSYQGAYYGYTF. CDR3 DNA (partial): TGTGCCAGCAGTTACCAGGGGGCGTACTATGGC.

According to its frequency, this clone is medium-sized. Sequencing ends 3 residues short of the CDR3 end; the germline J gene provides the rest. The genes are TRBV9 and TRBJ1-1; possibly TRBD1 for D (6 bases). The V end lost 4 bases, the J end lost 3 bases, and 13 bases lay between the germline ends. This CDR3 spans 14 amino acids. Germline CDR1 SGDLS, CDR2 YYNGEE. The CDR3 loop is CASSPGGGHTEAFF. The sequenced part of the CDR3 DNA is TGTGCCAGCAGCCCCGGGGGGGGGCACACTGAA.

A word on this clone: The sequenced fragment ends 3 residues before the CDR3 boundary, so the rest is inferred from the germline J gene. This chain joins TRBV7-2 and TRBJ1-2; maybe TRBD1 (6 bases). The CDR3 loop spans 15 amino acids. Germline V gives CDR1 SGHTA, CDR2 FQGNSA. The part of the CDR3 DNA that was read is TGTGCCAGCAGCCCCGGGACAAGGGTCTACAATGAC. Its translation is CASSPGTRVYND. The whole CDR3 sequence is CASSPGTRVYNDYTF.

For this clone: The read gets to within 3 residues of the CDR3 end, and the germline J gene fills in the rest. V and J are TRBV3-1 (or the pseudogene TRBV3-2) and TRBJ1-3; D gene uncertain. The CDR3 has 15 amino acids. Trimming shortened V by 0 bases and J by 0 bases, and 6 bases separated the two germline ends. The germline gives CDR1 LGHDT, CDR2 YNNKEL (reference sequence). This CDR3 is CASSQDTTSGNTIYF. The sequenced CDR3 bases are TGTGCCAGCAGCCAAGACACTACCTCTGGAAACACC.

As concerns this clone: Read sequence stops 3 residues before the CDR3 end, and the germline J gene provides the missing end. J is TRBJ2-3 and V is TRBV19, with D possibly TRBD2 on 6 matching bases. This CDR3 spans 15 amino acids. Germline V gene data show CDR1 as LNHDA and CDR2 as SQIVND (reference sequence). CDR3 DNA (partial): TGTGCCAGTAGTCTGGGGCGGGGTTCCCAAGAGACG. Translated, it gives CASSLGRGSQET. The full CDR3 protein reads CASSLGRGSQETQYF.

Comments on this clone: The read gets to within 3 residues of the CDR3 end, and the germline J gene fills in the rest. The rearrangement uses TRBV5-1 and TRBJ2-2; TRBD2 aligns across 12 bases. There are 17 residues in the CDR3. Germline assignment: CDR1 SGHRS and CDR2 YFSETQ. V gave up 3 bases and J gave up 7 bases; unmatched junction bases: 10. The DNA read from the CDR3 is TGCGCCAGCAGCTCTCAACTAGCGGGAGGCCCGGACGGGGAG. It specifies CASSSQLAGGPDGE. Given in full, the CDR3 is CASSSQLAGGPDGELFF.

Details on this clone: The sequenced fragment ends 3 residues before the CDR3 boundary, so the rest is inferred from the germline J gene. This sequence joins TRBV5-1 and TRBJ2-2; D uncertain. V was pared by 0 bases and J by 6 bases, with 9 bases between. Germline CDR1 and CDR2: SGHRS and YFSETQ. The CDR3 is 14 residues long. The sequenced part of the CDR3 DNA is TGCGCCAGCAGCTTGGCAAGGGTCCCCGGGGAG. This codes for CASSLARVPGE. The entire CDR3 reads CASSLARVPGELFF.

Concerning this clone itself: Coverage ceases 3 residues before the CDR3 finishes, and the germline J gene fills in the end. This rearrangement joins TRBV29-1 to TRBJ1-4; no clear D gene. The CDR3 is 12 amino acids. Trimming left V 7 bases short and J 6 bases short, with 12 bases between. Germline V gene lookup returns CDR1 SQVTM and CDR2 ANQGSEA. The CDR3: CSAQAQDEKLFF. The sequenced part of the CDR3 DNA is TGCAGCGCCCAGGCGCAGGATGAAAAA.

In the case of this clone: The read gets to within 3 residues of the CDR3 end, and the germline J gene fills in the rest. The V and J genes are TRBV20-1 and TRBJ2-1; TRBD2 matches 7 bases. The CDR3 consists of 16 residues. The V gene end was trimmed by 1 base and the J gene end by 6 bases; junction bases not matched to a gene: 12. Germline CDR1 DFQATT, CDR2 SNEGSKA (reference sequence). This chain's CDR3 is CSARGTSGVLRNEQFF. CDR3 bases read: TGCAGTGCTAGAGGTACCAGCGGGGTGCTTCGCAATGAG.

On this clone: With the read ending 3 residues before the CDR3 end, the germline J gene is used to fill in that end. This chain uses TRBV24-1 with TRBJ2-1; TRBD1 aligns across 7 bases. Germline CDR1 is KGHDR and CDR2 is SFDVKD. This CDR3 has 13 amino acids. V lost 9 bases to trimming and J lost 7 bases; unmatched junction nucleotides: 8. CDR3 DNA, as far as it was read: TGTGCCACCTCGAGGGGGCACCGGAATGAG. This encodes CATSRGHRNE. The whole CDR3 is CATSRGHRNEQFF.

About this clone: The missing CDR3 end, 3 residues past where the read stops, is filled in from the germline J gene. The J gene is TRBJ2-5, the V gene TRBV5-1; D is possibly TRBD2 (5 bases). This CDR3 has 16 residues. V gave up 5 bases and J gave up 4 bases, with 21 bases separating them. Germline V gives CDR1 SGHRS, CDR2 YFSETQ. The DNA read from the CDR3 is TGCGCCAGCAGTCCAACTGGCGGGTCAGTAGCAGAGACC. This gives the protein CASSPTGGSVAET. The entire CDR3 sequence reads CASSPTGGSVAETQYF.

Comment on this clone: The CDR3 is cut off 3 residues early in the read; its end comes from the germline J gene. V is TRBV10-1 and J is TRBJ2-2; the match to TRBD2 covers 9 bases. In germline, CDR1 is WNHNN, CDR2 SYGVQD (reference sequence). Trimming cost V 9 bases and J 7 bases; bases outside gene matches: 9. The CDR3 sequence is 14 residues long. The sequenced CDR3 bases are TGCGCCAGTCGGGTAGCGGGGGACGGCGGGGAG. This sequence encodes CASRVAGDGGE. The complete CDR3 sequence is CASRVAGDGGELFF.

As to this clone: The read finishes 3 residues shy of the CDR3 end, and the germline J gene is used to complete it. The V and J genes are TRBV20-1 and TRBJ2-3; maybe TRBD1 (6 bases). The V end lost 4 bases, the J end lost 6 bases, and 17 bases lay between the germline ends. Per germline, CDR1 DFQATT and CDR2 SNEGSKA (reference sequence). The CDR3 loop spans 14 amino acids. The covered CDR3 bases are TGCAGTGCTAAAGAGGACAGTTTGGCGGATACG. Protein: CSAKEDSLADT. Given in full, the CDR3 is CSAKEDSLADTQYF.

Note on this clone: Coverage ceases 3 residues before the CDR3 finishes, and the germline J gene fills in the end. The genes are TRBV20-1 and TRBJ1-1; D unresolved. CDR3 size: 14 residues. Germline CDR1 reads DFQATT; CDR2 reads SNEGSKA (reference sequence). V lost 1 base and J lost 1, with 10 bases in between. The chain's CDR3 is CSARGYVQNTEAFF. CDR3 bases read: TGCAGTGCTAGAGGGTACGTACAGAACACTGAA.

Of note for this clone: The read comes to an end 3 residues before the CDR3 does, leaving the germline J gene to fill in the end. The chain is built from TRBV7-6 and TRBJ2-5, with D tentatively TRBD1 (8 bases). CDR3 length: 14 residues. V shed 4 bases and J shed 4 bases, with 13 bases lying between them. Germline V gene data show CDR1 as SGHVS and CDR2 as FNYEAQ. The CDR3 region is CASSSDREGETQYF. CDR3 bases read: TGTGCCAGCAGCTCGGACAGGGAGGGAGAGACC.

Note on this clone: The missing CDR3 end, 3 residues past where the read stops, is filled in from the germline J gene. The chain combines TRBV5-1 with TRBJ2-3; D is unresolved. There are 14 residues in the CDR3. V lost 0 bases and J 2 bases, leaving 7 bases between the germline ends. CDR1 and CDR2 (germline): SGHRS, YFSETQ. Incomplete CDR3 DNA: TGCGCCAGCAGCTTGGACAAATACACAGATACG. Its protein product is CASSLDKYTDT. The full CDR3 sequence reads CASSLDKYTDTQYF.

With respect to this clone: The read finishes 3 residues shy of the CDR3 end, and the germline J gene is used to complete it. The rearrangement links TRBV7-2 to TRBJ1-2; D is possibly TRBD1 (5 bases). The CDR3 contains 12 residues. The V gene's germline CDR1 is SGHTA and CDR2 FQGNSA. V was pared by 5 bases and J by 7 bases, with 11 bases between. The CDR3 is CASSPQGSGYTF. CDR3 DNA, as far as it was read: TGTGCCAGCAGCCCGCAGGGTTCTGGC. The complete variable domain, with remaining parts taken from reference TRBV7-2 and TRBJ1-2, reads GAGVSQSPSNKVTEKGKDVELRCDPISGHTALYWYRQSLGQGLEFLIYFQGNSAPDKSGLPSDRFSAERTGGSVSTLTIQRTQQEDSAVYLCASSPQGSGYTFGSGTRLTVV.

As regards this clone: The CDR3 end falls 3 residues outside the read, so it is completed with the germline J gene. The genes are TRBV10-1 and TRBJ1-6, with 7 bases matching TRBD1. CDR1 WNHNN and CDR2 SYGVQD come from the germline V gene (reference sequence). Losses at the gene ends were 4 bases for V and 10 bases for J; bases not matched to a gene: 4. The length of the CDR3 is 13 residues. This CDR3 reads CASSGQGGSPLHF. The DNA read from the CDR3 is TGCGCCAGCAGTGGACAGGGAGGCTCACCC.

With respect to this clone: The CDR3 goes on 3 residues after the read ends, and that part is filled in from the germline J gene. V and J are TRBV2 and TRBJ2-6; D tentatively reads TRBD1 or TRBD2 (6 bases each). The CDR3 covers 17 residues. V was pared by 6 bases and J by 2 bases, with 17 bases between. Germline-derived CDR1 and CDR2 are SNHLY and FYNNEI. The covered CDR3 bases are TGTGCCAGCAGGATAGGAGGGGGTAGGCCTGGGGCCAACGTC. This codes for CASRIGGGRPGANV. The CDR3 reads in full as CASRIGGGRPGANVLTF. The variable domain in full, with the rest retrieved from reference TRBV2 and TRBJ2-6, is EPEVTQTPSHQVTQMGQEVILRCVPISNHLYFYWYRQILGQKVEFLVSFYNNEISEKSEIFDDQFSVERPDGSNFTLKIRSTKLEDSAMYFCASRIGGGRPGANVLTFGAGSRLTVL.

Worth noting for this clone: The CDR3 goes on 3 residues after the read ends, and that part is filled in from the germline J gene. The rearrangement links TRBV28 to TRBJ2-5; 7 nucleotides line up with TRBD2. The CDR3 is 15 residues long. Looked up from germline, CDR1 is MDHEN and CDR2 is SYDVKM. Unmatched junction bases numbered 8, after V lost 3 bases and J lost 4 bases. The part of the CDR3 DNA that was read is TGTGCCAGCAGTTTGGGAGGGGAAGGGGTAGAGACC. Translating gives CASSLGGEGVET. The entire CDR3 sequence reads CASSLGGEGVETQYF.

About this clone itself: The read stops 3 residues short of the end of the CDR3; the missing end is completed from the germline J gene. This chain joins TRBV7-2 and TRBJ1-1; possibly TRBD1 for D (6 bases). Trimming pared 1 base from V and 3 bases from J, leaving 6 bases between. This CDR3 contains 13 residues. Germline lookup yields CDR1 SGHTA and CDR2 FQGNSA. The CDR3 bases that were read are TGTGCCAGCAGCTTAGAGGGGGACACTGAA. It encodes CASSLEGDTE. The entire CDR3 protein is CASSLEGDTEAFF. The full variable domain, rest sourced from reference TRBV7-2 and TRBJ1-1, is GAGVSQSPSNKVTEKGKDVELRCDPISGHTALYWYRQSLGQGLEFLIYFQGNSAPDKSGLPSDRFSAERTGGSVSTLTIQRTQQEDSAVYLCASSLEGDTEAFFGQGTRLTVV.

In regard to this clone: The CDR3 extends 3 residues past the end of the read, so its final part is completed from the germline J gene. The genes are TRBV7-9 and TRBJ1-5; 8 nucleotides align to TRBD1. Unmatched junction bases numbered 3, after V lost 5 bases and J lost 0 bases. Germline assignment: CDR1 SEHNR and CDR2 FQNEAQ (reference sequence). The CDR3 runs 15 residues. The covered CDR3 bases are TGTGCCAGCAGCCCACAGGGGGATAGCAATCAGCCC. Encoded protein: CASSPQGDSNQP. The full CDR3 is CASSPQGDSNQPQHF.